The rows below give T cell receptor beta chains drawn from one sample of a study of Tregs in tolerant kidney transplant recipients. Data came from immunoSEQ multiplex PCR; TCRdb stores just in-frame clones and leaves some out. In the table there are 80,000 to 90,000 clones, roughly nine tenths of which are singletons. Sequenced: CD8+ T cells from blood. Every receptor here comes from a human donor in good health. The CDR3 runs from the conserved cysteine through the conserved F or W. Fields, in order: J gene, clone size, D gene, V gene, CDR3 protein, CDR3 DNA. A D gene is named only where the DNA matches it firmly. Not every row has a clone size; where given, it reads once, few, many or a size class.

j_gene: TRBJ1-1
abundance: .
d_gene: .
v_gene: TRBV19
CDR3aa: CASSDGTYTEAFF
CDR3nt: TGTGCCAGTAGCGATGGGACTTACACTGAAGCTTTCTTT

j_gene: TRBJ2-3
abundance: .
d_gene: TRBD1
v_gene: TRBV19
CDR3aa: CASTPGTGTVTQYF
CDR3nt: TGTGCCAGTACCCCCGGGACAGGGACCGTTACGCAGTATTTT

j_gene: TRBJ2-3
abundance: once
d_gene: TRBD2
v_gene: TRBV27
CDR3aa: CASSLDIASGRDTQYF
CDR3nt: TGTGCCAGCAGTTTAGATATAGCTAGCGGGAGGGATACGCAGTATTTT

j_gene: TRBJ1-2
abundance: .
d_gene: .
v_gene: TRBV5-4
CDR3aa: CASSFSRDVGYTF
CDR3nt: TGTGCCAGCAGCTTTTCCAGGGATGTTGGCTACACCTTC

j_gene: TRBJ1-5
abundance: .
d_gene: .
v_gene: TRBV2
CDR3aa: CASTDSSNQPQHF
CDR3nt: TGTGCCAGCACGGACAGTAGCAATCAGCCCCAGCATTTT

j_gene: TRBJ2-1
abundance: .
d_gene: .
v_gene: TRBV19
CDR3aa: CASSIREEPYNEQFF
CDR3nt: TGTGCCAGTAGTATTAGGGAGGAACCCTACAATGAGCAGTTCTTC

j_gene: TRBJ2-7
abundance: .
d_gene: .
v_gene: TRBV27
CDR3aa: CASSLTGQGRTGTYEQYF
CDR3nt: TGTGCCAGCAGTCTTACGGGGCAGGGGCGTACGGGAACCTACGAGCAGTACTTC

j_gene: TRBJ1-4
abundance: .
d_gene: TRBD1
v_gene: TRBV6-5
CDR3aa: CASSDGTDNEKLFF
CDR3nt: TGTGCCAGCAGTGACGGGACAGATAATGAAAAACTGTTTTTT

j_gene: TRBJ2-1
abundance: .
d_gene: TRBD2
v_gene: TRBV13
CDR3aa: CASSLGPLAGTYNEQFF
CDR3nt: TGTGCCAGCAGCTTAGGGCCTCTAGCGGGCACCTACAATGAGCAGTTCTTC

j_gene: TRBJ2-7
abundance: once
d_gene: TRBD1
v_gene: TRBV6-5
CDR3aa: CASSYSGTEAYEQYF
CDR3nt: TGTGCCAGCAGTTACTCCGGGACAGAGGCCTACGAGCAGTACTTC

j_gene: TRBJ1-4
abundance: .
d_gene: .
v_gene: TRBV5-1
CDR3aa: CASSLAWAGEPTNEKLFF
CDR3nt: TGCGCCAGCAGCTTGGCCTGGGCAGGGGAACCAACTAATGAAAAACTGTTTTTT

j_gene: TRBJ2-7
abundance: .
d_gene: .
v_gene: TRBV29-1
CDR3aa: CSVVGSLYEQYF
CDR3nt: TGCAGCGTTGTCGGCAGCCTCTACGAGCAGTACTTC

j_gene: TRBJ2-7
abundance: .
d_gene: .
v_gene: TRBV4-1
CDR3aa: CASSQEGGRGRGTYEQYF
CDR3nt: TGCGCCAGCAGCCAAGAAGGGGGGAGGGGGAGAGGAACCTACGAGCAGTACTTC

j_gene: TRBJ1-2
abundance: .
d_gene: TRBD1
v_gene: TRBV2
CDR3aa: CANRGQRGYTF
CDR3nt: TGTGCCAACAGGGGGCAACGTGGCTACACCTTC

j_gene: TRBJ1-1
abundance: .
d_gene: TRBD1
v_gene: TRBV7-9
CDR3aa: CASSSPRTGGTEAFF
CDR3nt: TGTGCCAGCAGCTCCCCCAGGACAGGGGGCACTGAAGCTTTCTTT

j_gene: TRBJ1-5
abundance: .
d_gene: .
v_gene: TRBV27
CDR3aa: CASSLGGGNQPQHF
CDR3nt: TGTGCCAGCAGTTTGGGCGGGGGCAATCAGCCCCAGCATTTT